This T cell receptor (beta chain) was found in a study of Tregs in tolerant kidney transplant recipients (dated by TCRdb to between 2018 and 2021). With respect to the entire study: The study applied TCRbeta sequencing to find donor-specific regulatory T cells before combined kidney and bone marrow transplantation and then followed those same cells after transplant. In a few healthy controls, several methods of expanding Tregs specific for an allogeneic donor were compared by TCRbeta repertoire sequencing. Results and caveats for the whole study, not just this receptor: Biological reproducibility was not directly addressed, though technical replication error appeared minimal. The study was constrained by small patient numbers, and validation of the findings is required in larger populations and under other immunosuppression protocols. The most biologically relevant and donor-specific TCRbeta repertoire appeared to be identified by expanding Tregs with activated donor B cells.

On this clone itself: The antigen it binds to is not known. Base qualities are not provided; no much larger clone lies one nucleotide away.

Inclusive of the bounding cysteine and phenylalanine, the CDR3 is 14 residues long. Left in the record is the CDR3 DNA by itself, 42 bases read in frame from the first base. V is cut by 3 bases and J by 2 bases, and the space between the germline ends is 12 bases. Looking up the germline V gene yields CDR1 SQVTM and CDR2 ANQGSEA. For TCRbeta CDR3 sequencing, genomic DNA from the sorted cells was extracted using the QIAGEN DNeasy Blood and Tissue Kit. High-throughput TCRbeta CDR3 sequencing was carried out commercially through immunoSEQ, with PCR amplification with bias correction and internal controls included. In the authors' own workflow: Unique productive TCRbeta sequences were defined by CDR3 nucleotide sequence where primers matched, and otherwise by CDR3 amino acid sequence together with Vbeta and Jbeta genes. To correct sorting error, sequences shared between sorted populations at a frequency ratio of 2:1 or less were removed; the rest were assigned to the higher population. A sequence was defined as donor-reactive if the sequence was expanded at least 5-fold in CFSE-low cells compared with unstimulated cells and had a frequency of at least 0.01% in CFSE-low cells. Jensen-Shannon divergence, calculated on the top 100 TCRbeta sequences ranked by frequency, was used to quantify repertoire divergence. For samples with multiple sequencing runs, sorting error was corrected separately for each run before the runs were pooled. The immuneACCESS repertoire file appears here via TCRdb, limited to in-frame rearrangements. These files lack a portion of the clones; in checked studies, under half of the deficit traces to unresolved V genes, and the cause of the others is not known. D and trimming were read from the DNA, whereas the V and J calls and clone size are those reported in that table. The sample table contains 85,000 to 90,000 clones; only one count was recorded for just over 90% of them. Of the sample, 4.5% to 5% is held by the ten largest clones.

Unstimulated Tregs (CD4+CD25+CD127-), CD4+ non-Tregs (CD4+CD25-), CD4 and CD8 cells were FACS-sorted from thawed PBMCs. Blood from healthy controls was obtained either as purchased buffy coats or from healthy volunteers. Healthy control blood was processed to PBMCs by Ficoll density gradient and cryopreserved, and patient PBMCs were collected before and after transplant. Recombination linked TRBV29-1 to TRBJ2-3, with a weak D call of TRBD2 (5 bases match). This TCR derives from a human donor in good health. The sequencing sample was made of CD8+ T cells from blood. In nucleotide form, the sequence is TGCAGCGTTGATGCGCGGGCGCTCACAGATACGCAGTATTTT. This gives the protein CSVDARALTDTQYF.